The T cell receptor beta chain under discussion was sequenced for a study of T cells in Graves' hyperthyroidism and ophthalmopathy. Using RNA transcripts as the source, TCR beta CDR3 regions were amplified. A set of HTBI primers served as the primers for a first-round RT-PCR of the TCR CDR3. TCRdb ran MiXCR on the multiplex PCR reads and lists one entry per CDR3 protein. The sample includes 500,000 to 650,000 distinct CDR3 sequences, less than 15% of them seen just once. Germline V gene lookup returns CDR1 SGHKS and CDR2 YYEKEE (reference sequence). This CDR3 has 16 residues. Losses at the gene ends were 4 bases for V and 9 bases for J; bases not matched to a gene: 13.

This receptor was obtained from a woman aged 40 to 50 with Graves' hyperthyroidism. Specimen: blood. V and J are TRBV5-5 and TRBJ1-6; 7 positions agree with TRBD1. The CDR3 DNA is TGTGCCAGCAGCCCACTGAGACAGGGCAATGGTTCACCCCTCCACTTT. Translation gives CASSPLRQGNGSPLHF.